One sample yielded the 6 T cell receptor beta chains listed below, sequenced in a study of blood T cells in healthy people across ages. The authors ran a second PCR of about 6 to 11 cycles using a sample-barcoded 5' primer and a J-beta primer mix. MiXCR, run by TCRdb on the 5' RACE reads, gives a single entry per CDR3 protein. The sample contains about a million distinct CDR3 sequences, 35% to 40% of which appear only once. Sequencing was performed on blood. The receptors come from a man aged 18 to 35 in good health.

V gene TRBV4-2 combines with J gene TRBJ2-5, with 7 positions matching TRBD1. The end of the DNA fits TRBJ2-7 better, so the J call may be wrong. There are 14 residues in the CDR3. The V gene's germline CDR1 is LGHNA and CDR2 YNFKEQ. This CDR3 is CASSQERTGYEQYF. The CDR3 bases are TGTGCCAGCAGCCAAGAAAGGACAGGTTACGAGCAGTACTTC.

The chain employs TRBV9 and TRBJ2-1; TRBD2 matches 9 bases. CDR1 is SGDLS, CDR2 YYNGEE, per germline. V lost 3 bases, J lost 5 bases, and 9 bases stayed unmatched. This CDR3 spans 16 amino acids. The CDR3 sequence: CASSGPSGGLNNEQFF. As DNA, the CDR3 is TGTGCCAGCAGCGGCCCGAGCGGGGGGCTAAACAATGAGCAGTTCTTC.

This clonotype has more than one count but fewer than ten. The chain links TRBV27 to TRBJ2-1; 9 bases are shared with TRBD2. The V segment lost 2 bases and the J segment 9 bases; nucleotides outside the gene matches: 8. From germline, CDR1 is MNHEY and CDR2 SMNVEV (reference sequence). This CDR3 region has 15 residues. The CDR3 here is CASSLNSGGRGEQFF. The CDR3 DNA reads as TGTGCCAGCAGTTTAAATAGCGGGGGACGGGGTGAGCAGTTCTTC.

V and J are TRBV7-9 and TRBJ2-1; unclear D gene. In germline, CDR1 is SEHNR, CDR2 FQNEAQ (reference sequence). The CDR3 is made up of 11 amino acids. V lost 3 bases to trimming and J lost 13 bases, with 10 bases between them. The CDR3 loop is CASSFDSAQFF. The CDR3 bases are TGTGCCAGCAGCTTTGATAGTGCCCAGTTCTTC.

This clonotype was picked up a small number of times. The chain carries TRBV13 and TRBJ1-1; D perhaps matches TRBD1 (5 bases). The CDR3 consists of 14 residues. CDR1 is PRHDT, CDR2 FYEKMQ, per germline (reference sequence). The V end was cut by 5 bases, the J end by 3 bases, with 13 bases between. The CDR3 sequence is CASSVSDRHTEAFF. The CDR3 DNA reads TGTGCCAGCAGCGTCAGCGACAGACACACTGAAGCTTTCTTT.

The chain carries TRBV29-1 and TRBJ1-2; D unclear. Trimming removed 4 bases at V and 4 bases at J, with 10 bases between. This CDR3 has 12 residues. Germline V gene sequence: CDR1 SQVTM, CDR2 ANQGSEA. CDR3 bases: TGCAGCGTTGTGGGGAGAATCTATGGCTACACCTTC. It codes for CSVVGRIYGYTF.